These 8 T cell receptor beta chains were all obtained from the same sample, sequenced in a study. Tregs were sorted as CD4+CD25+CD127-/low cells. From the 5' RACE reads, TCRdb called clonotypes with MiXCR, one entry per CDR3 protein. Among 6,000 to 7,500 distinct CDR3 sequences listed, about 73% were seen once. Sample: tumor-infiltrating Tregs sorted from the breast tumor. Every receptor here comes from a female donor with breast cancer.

The CDR3 DNA reads as TGTGCCAGCAGTTATCGCCAGGGCGGTGAGGCTTTCTTT. Amino acid sequence: CASSYRQGGEAFF. The V call is TRBV6-5, the J call TRBJ1-1, with D possibly TRBD1 on 5 matching bases. Germline-derived CDR1 and CDR2 are MNHEY and SVGAGI. V gave up 3 bases and J gave up 11 bases, with 16 bases separating them. The CDR3 covers 13 residues.

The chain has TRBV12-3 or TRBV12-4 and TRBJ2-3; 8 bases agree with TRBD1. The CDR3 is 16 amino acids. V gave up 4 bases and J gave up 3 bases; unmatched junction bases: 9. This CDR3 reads CASSSWTGQGTDTQYF. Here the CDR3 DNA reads TGTGCCAGCAGTTCTTGGACAGGGCAAGGTACAGATACGCAGTATTTT.

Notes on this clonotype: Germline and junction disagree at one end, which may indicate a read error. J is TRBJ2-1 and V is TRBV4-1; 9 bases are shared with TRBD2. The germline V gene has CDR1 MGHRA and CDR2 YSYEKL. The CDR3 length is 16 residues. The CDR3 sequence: CTSSQELAGVYNEQFF. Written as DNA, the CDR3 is TGCACCAGCAGCCAAGAGTTAGCGGGAGTCTACAATGAGCAGTTCTTC.

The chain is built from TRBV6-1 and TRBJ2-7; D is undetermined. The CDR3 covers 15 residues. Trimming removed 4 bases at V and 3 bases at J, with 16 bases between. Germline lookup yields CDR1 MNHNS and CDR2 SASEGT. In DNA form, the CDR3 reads TGTGCCAGCAGTGGTTCACCGTGGAACTTCTACGAGCAGTACTTC. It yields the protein CASSGSPWNFYEQYF.

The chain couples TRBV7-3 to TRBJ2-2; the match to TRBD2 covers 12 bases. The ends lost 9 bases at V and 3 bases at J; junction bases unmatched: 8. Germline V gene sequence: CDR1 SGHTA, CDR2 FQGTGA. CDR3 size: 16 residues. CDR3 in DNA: TGTGCCAGAGGTGCCGGACTAGCGGGGTACACCGGGGAGCTGTTTTTT. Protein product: CARGAGLAGYTGELFF. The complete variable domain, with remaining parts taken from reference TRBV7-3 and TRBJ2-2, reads GAGVSQTPSNKVTEKGKYVELRCDPISGHTALYWYRQSLGQGPEFLIYFQGTGAADDSGLPNDRFFAVRPEGSVSTLKIQRTERGDSAVYLCARGAGLAGYTGELFFGEGSRLTVL.

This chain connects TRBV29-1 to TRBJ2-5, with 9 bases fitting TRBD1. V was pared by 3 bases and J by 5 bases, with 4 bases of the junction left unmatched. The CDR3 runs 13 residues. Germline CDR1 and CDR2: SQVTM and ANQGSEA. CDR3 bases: TGCAGCGTTGACCAACAGGGGGCGGAGACCCAGTACTTC. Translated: CSVDQQGAETQYF.

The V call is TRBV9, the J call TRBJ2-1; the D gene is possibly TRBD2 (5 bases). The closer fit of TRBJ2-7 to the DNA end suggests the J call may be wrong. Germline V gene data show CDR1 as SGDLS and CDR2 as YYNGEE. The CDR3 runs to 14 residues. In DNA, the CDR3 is TGTGCCAGCAGCGTTACAGCGGACTCCTACGAGCAGTACTTC. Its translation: CASSVTADSYEQYF.

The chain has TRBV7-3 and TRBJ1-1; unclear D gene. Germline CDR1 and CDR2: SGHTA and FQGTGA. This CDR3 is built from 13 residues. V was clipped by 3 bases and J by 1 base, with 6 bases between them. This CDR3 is CASSLQENTEAFF. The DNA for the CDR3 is TGTGCCAGCAGCTTGCAGGAGAACACTGAAGCTTTCTTT.